Listed below are T cell receptor beta chains from one sample, sequenced in a study of spatial heterogeneity in lung cancer. TCRdb reprocessed the 5' RACE reads via MiXCR and lists one record per CDR3 protein. This table has tens of thousands of distinct CDR3 sequences, under 9% appearing once. This specimen was PBMCs, taken at surgery. The receptors derive from a male donor with early-stage non-small cell lung cancer. The CDR3 runs from the conserved cysteine through the conserved F or W. The D gene is left open where the match is weak. Clone size, where shown, is once, few, many, or a class for clones that have expanded.

many | TRBJ1-1 | TRBV5-1 | - | CASSVGHSNTEAFF | TGCGCCAGCAGCGTGGGACATTCGAACACTGAAGCTTTCTTT
- | TRBJ1-6 | TRBV7-2 | - | CASSLVPEQGYSPLHF | TGTGCCAGCAGCTTAGTACCCGAGCAGGGGTACTCACCCCTCCACTTT
few | TRBJ2-3 | TRBV5-1 | - | CASSFGLPRTDTQYF | TGCGCCAGCAGCTTCGGCCTCCCCCGGACAGATACGCAGTATTTT
- | TRBJ2-7 | TRBV15 | - | CATSRGGPPYEQYF | TGTGCCACCAGCAGGGGCGGGCCCCCCTACGAGCAGTACTTC
- | TRBJ1-4 | TRBV9 | - | CASSPRTGTNEKLFF | TGTGCCAGCAGCCCCCGGACGGGAACTAATGAAAAACTGTTTTTT
- | TRBJ1-2 | TRBV30 | TRBD1 | CAGGSINYGYTF | TGTGCAGGGGGCAGTATTAACTATGGCTACACCTTC
- | TRBJ2-5 | TRBV14 | - | CASSQDKRRLQETQYF | TGTGCCAGCAGCCAAGATAAAAGACGCCTTCAAGAGACCCAGTACTTC
many | TRBJ2-4 | TRBV12-5 | TRBD1 | CASGLGGTGPKNIQYF | TGTGCTAGTGGTTTGGGCGGGACAGGCCCTAAAAACATTCAGTACTTC
few | TRBJ2-2 | TRBV3-1 | - | CASSQTNTGELFF | TGTGCCAGCAGCCAAACGAACACCGGGGAGCTGTTTTTT
few | TRBJ2-5 | TRBV28 | - | CASSSGDSTWETQYF | TGTGCCAGCAGCTCGGGGGACAGCACGTGGGAGACCCAGTACTTC